The clone carrying this T cell receptor (beta chain) appeared many times. Its antigen is as yet unknown. The data stem from a study of neurological immune-mediated disorders. Regarding the study as a whole: HTLV-1-associated myelopathy had the most TCR clonal expansion, and multiple sclerosis had the least, less than healthy controls.

Germline V gives CDR1 SGHRS, CDR2 YFSETQ. The CDR3 has 16 amino acids. V lost 4 bases, J lost 6 bases, and 6 bases stayed unmatched. The authors produced cDNA by 5'RACE using 10-nucleotide random UMIs. From 15-18 subjects, every sequencing run obtained over 160 million TCR-beta sequences. TCRdb re-derived calls from the 5' RACE reads in MiXCR, one entry per CDR3 protein. This table has tens of thousands of distinct CDR3 sequences, approximately 2.8% appearing once. The sample taken for sequencing was PBMCs. This chain joins TRBV5-1 and TRBJ2-3; 15 bases agree with TRBD2. The clonotype comes from a woman aged 30 to 39 with multiple sclerosis. The CDR3 bases are TGCGCCAGCAGCCCCGGACTAGCGGGAGGGCCGGATACGCAGTATTTT. Translating gives CASSPGLAGGPDTQYF.